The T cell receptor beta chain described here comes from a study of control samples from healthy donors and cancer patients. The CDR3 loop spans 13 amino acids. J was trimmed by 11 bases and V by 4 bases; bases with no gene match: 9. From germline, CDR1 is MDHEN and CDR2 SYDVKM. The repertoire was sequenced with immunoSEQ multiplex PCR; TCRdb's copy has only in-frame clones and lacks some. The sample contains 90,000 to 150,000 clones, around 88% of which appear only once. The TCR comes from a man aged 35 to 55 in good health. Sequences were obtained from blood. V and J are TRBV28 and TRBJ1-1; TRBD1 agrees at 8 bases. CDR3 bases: TGTGCCAGCAGTTCGCTAGTACAGGGGGGTGCTTTCTTT. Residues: CASSSLVQGGAFF.